A selection of T cell receptor beta chains follows, all from one sample in a study of human T cells and chemical hapten exposure. TCRdb analysed the 5' RACE reads with MiXCR anew, one entry per CDR3 protein. The profile covers more than 60,000 distinct CDR3 sequences, with approximately 16% appearing a single time and 6.8% taken by the ten largest. Source of these receptors: a female donor in good health. The CDR3 runs from the conserved cysteine through the conserved F or W. D genes are given only for firm matches. The size entry is marked missing in some rows and otherwise reads once, few, many or a size class.

abundance: few
d_gene: TRBD1
v_gene: TRBV25-1
j_gene: TRBJ2-5
CDR3aa: CASSKQGFETQYF
CDR3nt: TGTGCCAGCTCCAAACAGGGGTTCGAGACCCAGTACTTC

abundance: -
d_gene: -
v_gene: TRBV9
j_gene: TRBJ2-4
CDR3aa: CASSLRGGGSKNIQYF
CDR3nt: TGTGCCAGCAGCCTTCGAGGCGGCGGATCCAAAAACATTCAGTACTTC

abundance: -
d_gene: -
v_gene: TRBV6-5
j_gene: TRBJ1-1
CDR3aa: CANSPGGRSEAFF
CDR3nt: TGTGCCAACAGCCCCGGGGGGAGATCCGAAGCTTTCTTT

abundance: few
d_gene: -
v_gene: TRBV5-1
j_gene: TRBJ2-1
CDR3aa: CASRTSSYNEQFF
CDR3nt: TGCGCCAGCAGGACTAGCTCCTACAATGAGCAGTTCTTC

abundance: few
d_gene: -
v_gene: TRBV28
j_gene: TRBJ1-2
CDR3aa: CASSFLDGGYGYTF
CDR3nt: TGTGCCAGCAGTTTCTTGGACGGCGGCTATGGCTACACCTTC

abundance: many
d_gene: -
v_gene: TRBV5-1
j_gene: TRBJ1-3
CDR3aa: CASSSRGSGNTIYF
CDR3nt: TGCGCCAGCAGCTCCAGGGGATCTGGAAACACCATATATTTT

abundance: -
d_gene: TRBD1
v_gene: TRBV30
j_gene: TRBJ2-2
CDR3aa: CAWSLQGAGELFF
CDR3nt: TGTGCCTGGAGTCTCCAGGGGGCGGGGGAGCTGTTTTTT

abundance: few
d_gene: -
v_gene: TRBV20-1
j_gene: TRBJ2-3
CDR3aa: CSARLPPRADTQYF
CDR3nt: TGCAGTGCTAGACTCCCCCCGAGGGCAGATACGCAGTATTTT

abundance: few
d_gene: -
v_gene: TRBV7-8
j_gene: TRBJ2-5
CDR3aa: CASSITGFGETQYF
CDR3nt: TGTGCCAGCAGTATAACAGGGTTTGGGGAGACCCAGTACTTC

abundance: -
d_gene: TRBD1
v_gene: TRBV7-2
j_gene: TRBJ2-1
CDR3aa: CASSLRSPGTDNEQFF
CDR3nt: TGTGCCAGCAGCTTACGGTCACCGGGGACAGACAATGAGCAGTTCTTC

abundance: many
d_gene: -
v_gene: TRBV6-2/TRBV6-3
j_gene: TRBJ2-5
CDR3aa: CASSYSETQYF
CDR3nt: TGTGCCAGCAGTTACTCGGAGACCCAGTACTTC

abundance: -
d_gene: -
v_gene: TRBV2
j_gene: TRBJ2-2
CDR3aa: CASSDGLTGELFF
CDR3nt: TGTGCCAGCAGTGACGGACTTACCGGGGAGCTGTTTTTT

abundance: -
d_gene: -
v_gene: TRBV3-1
j_gene: TRBJ2-7
CDR3aa: CASSRVAGALGNEQYF
CDR3nt: TGTGCCAGCAGCCGAGTCGCGGGCGCCCTAGGGAACGAGCAGTACTTC

abundance: few
d_gene: -
v_gene: TRBV6-5
j_gene: TRBJ2-7
CDR3aa: CASSYGGTAYEQYF
CDR3nt: TGTGCCAGCAGTTACGGAGGGACAGCCTACGAGCAGTACTTC

abundance: many
d_gene: TRBD1
v_gene: TRBV20-1
j_gene: TRBJ2-7
CDR3aa: CSARGADRGGEQYF
CDR3nt: TGCAGTGCTAGGGGGGCGGACAGGGGAGGCGAGCAGTACTTC

abundance: -
d_gene: TRBD2
v_gene: TRBV12-3/TRBV12-4
j_gene: TRBJ2-3
CDR3aa: CASNLRGGVFTDTQYF
CDR3nt: TGTGCCAGCAACCTGCGGGGGGGCGTCTTCACAGATACGCAGTATTTT

abundance: -
d_gene: -
v_gene: TRBV6-6
j_gene: TRBJ2-1
CDR3aa: CASSRRQSSYNEQFF
CDR3nt: TGTGCCAGCTCCCGTCGACAGAGCTCCTACAATGAGCAGTTCTTC

abundance: -
d_gene: -
v_gene: TRBV6-1
j_gene: TRBJ2-3
CDR3aa: CASSSGHLSTDTQYF
CDR3nt: TGTGCCAGCAGTTCCGGACATTTAAGCACAGATACGCAGTATTTT

abundance: -
d_gene: TRBD2
v_gene: TRBV7-8
j_gene: TRBJ2-5
CDR3aa: CASSLSTGTSGTQETQYF
CDR3nt: TGTGCCAGCAGCTTATCAACCGGGACTAGCGGGACTCAAGAGACCCAGTACTTC

abundance: few
d_gene: -
v_gene: TRBV30
j_gene: TRBJ1-3
CDR3aa: CAAQGTLAGNTIYF
CDR3nt: TGTGCCGCCCAGGGGACACTTGCTGGAAACACCATATATTTT

abundance: -
d_gene: TRBD1
v_gene: TRBV6-5
j_gene: TRBJ1-5
CDR3aa: CASSRQGFSNQPQHF
CDR3nt: TGTGCCAGCAGTAGACAGGGGTTTAGCAATCAGCCCCAGCATTTT

abundance: few
d_gene: -
v_gene: TRBV29-1
j_gene: TRBJ1-4
CDR3aa: CSVGRANEKLFF
CDR3nt: TGCAGCGTAGGCCGGGCTAATGAAAAACTGTTTTTT

abundance: -
d_gene: -
v_gene: TRBV6-1
j_gene: TRBJ1-5
CDR3aa: CASSLGLPSNQPQHF
CDR3nt: TGTGCCAGCAGTCTGGGGCTGCCCTCTAATCAGCCCCAGCATTTT

abundance: -
d_gene: -
v_gene: TRBV11-2
j_gene: TRBJ2-1
CDR3aa: CASSLWASSYNEQFF
CDR3nt: TGTGCCAGCAGCCTATGGGCTTCCTCCTACAATGAGCAGTTCTTC

abundance: many
d_gene: TRBD2
v_gene: TRBV11-2
j_gene: TRBJ2-1
CDR3aa: CASSPSLAGTSNEQFF
CDR3nt: TGTGCCAGCAGCCCTTCGCTAGCGGGGACATCCAATGAGCAGTTCTTC

abundance: many
d_gene: -
v_gene: TRBV24-1
j_gene: TRBJ1-5
CDR3aa: CATSDQIRGQDWNQPQHF
CDR3nt: TGTGCCACCAGTGACCAAATAAGGGGACAAGATTGGAATCAGCCCCAGCATTTT

abundance: few
d_gene: -
v_gene: TRBV3-1
j_gene: TRBJ1-1
CDR3aa: CASSQVAAEAFF
CDR3nt: TGTGCCAGCAGCCAAGTGGCAGCCGAAGCTTTCTTT

abundance: many
d_gene: TRBD1
v_gene: TRBV7-9
j_gene: TRBJ1-3
CDR3aa: CASSSTGGNSGNTIYF
CDR3nt: TGTGCCAGCAGCTCGACAGGGGGCAACTCTGGAAACACCATATATTTT

abundance: many
d_gene: TRBD1
v_gene: TRBV6-1
j_gene: TRBJ1-1
CDR3aa: CASSELTGLNTEAFF
CDR3nt: TGTGCCAGCAGTGAATTGACAGGGCTGAACACTGAAGCTTTCTTT

abundance: -
d_gene: -
v_gene: TRBV5-1
j_gene: TRBJ2-5
CDR3aa: CATRVSSQETQYF
CDR3nt: TGCGCCACCCGTGTTAGCTCGCAAGAGACCCAGTACTTC

abundance: few
d_gene: -
v_gene: TRBV20-1
j_gene: TRBJ1-5
CDR3aa: CSAIRGGEYQPQHF
CDR3nt: TGCAGTGCTATTAGGGGGGGAGAATATCAGCCCCAGCATTTT

abundance: few
d_gene: TRBD1
v_gene: TRBV18
j_gene: TRBJ2-6
CDR3aa: CASSEQGTGANVLTF
CDR3nt: TGTGCCAGCTCGGAACAGGGGACTGGGGCCAACGTCCTGACTTTC

abundance: few
d_gene: -
v_gene: TRBV29-1
j_gene: TRBJ2-3
CDR3aa: CSCRGASTDTQYF
CDR3nt: TGCAGCTGCCGGGGGGCCAGCACAGATACGCAGTATTTT

abundance: -
d_gene: -
v_gene: TRBV20-1
j_gene: TRBJ1-1
CDR3aa: CSARRNDKLEAFF
CDR3nt: TGCAGTGCTAGAAGAAACGACAAACTTGAAGCTTTCTTT

abundance: few
d_gene: -
v_gene: TRBV30
j_gene: TRBJ2-7
CDR3aa: CAWSVGPTYEQYF
CDR3nt: TGTGCCTGGAGTGTAGGACCTACTTACGAGCAGTACTTC

abundance: few
d_gene: TRBD2
v_gene: TRBV20-1
j_gene: TRBJ2-7
CDR3aa: CSARLGTSGSTGEQYF
CDR3nt: TGCAGTGCTAGGCTGGGGACTAGCGGGAGTACTGGCGAGCAGTACTTC

abundance: once
d_gene: -
v_gene: TRBV24-1
j_gene: TRBJ2-7
CDR3aa: CATFTGGDSYEQYF
CDR3nt: TGTGCCACCTTCACAGGGGGGGACTCCTACGAGCAGTACTTC

abundance: -
d_gene: TRBD2
v_gene: TRBV18
j_gene: TRBJ2-1
CDR3aa: CASSPGLAGDNEQFF
CDR3nt: TGTGCCAGCTCACCGGGACTAGCGGGAGACAATGAGCAGTTCTTC

abundance: -
d_gene: TRBD1
v_gene: TRBV29-1
j_gene: TRBJ1-1
CDR3aa: CSVEDRASTEAFF
CDR3nt: TGCAGCGTAGAGGACAGGGCGAGCACTGAAGCTTTCTTT

abundance: few
d_gene: TRBD2
v_gene: TRBV3-1
j_gene: TRBJ2-7
CDR3aa: CASSQGGLAGGRKTYEQYF
CDR3nt: TGTGCCAGCAGCCAAGGAGGCCTAGCGGGAGGGCGTAAAACCTACGAGCAGTACTTC

abundance: few
d_gene: TRBD1
v_gene: TRBV2
j_gene: TRBJ2-3
CDR3aa: CASRGQRGSSDTQYF
CDR3nt: TGTGCCAGCAGGGGACAGCGTGGATCTTCCGATACGCAGTATTTT

abundance: few
d_gene: -
v_gene: TRBV11-2
j_gene: TRBJ1-2
CDR3aa: CASSWSGRRDGYTF
CDR3nt: TGTGCCAGCAGCTGGAGCGGGAGGAGAGATGGCTACACCTTC

abundance: many
d_gene: TRBD2
v_gene: TRBV7-8
j_gene: TRBJ2-7
CDR3aa: CASSSKTSGDTYEQYF
CDR3nt: TGTGCCAGCAGCAGTAAGACTAGCGGGGACACCTACGAGCAGTACTTC

abundance: -
d_gene: -
v_gene: TRBV6-5
j_gene: TRBJ1-5
CDR3aa: CASRRTGRGGNQPQHF
CDR3nt: TGTGCCAGCAGAAGAACAGGGAGGGGAGGCAATCAGCCCCAGCATTTT

abundance: once
d_gene: -
v_gene: TRBV7-2
j_gene: TRBJ2-2
CDR3aa: CASSPSRGAGELFF
CDR3nt: TGTGCCAGCAGCCCCTCCAGGGGAGCCGGGGAGCTGTTTTTT

abundance: few
d_gene: -
v_gene: TRBV3-1
j_gene: TRBJ1-5
CDR3aa: CASSQDLPRTADQPQHF
CDR3nt: TGTGCCAGCAGCCAAGACCTCCCCCGTACAGCGGATCAGCCCCAGCATTTT

abundance: -
d_gene: TRBD2
v_gene: TRBV29-1
j_gene: TRBJ2-1
CDR3aa: CSVGTSGGVGFF
CDR3nt: TGCAGCGTTGGGACTAGCGGGGGGGTTGGGTTCTTC

abundance: -
d_gene: -
v_gene: TRBV6-5
j_gene: TRBJ2-7
CDR3aa: CASSSPGSYEQYF
CDR3nt: TGTGCCAGCAGTTCTCCCGGCAGCTACGAGCAGTACTTC

abundance: -
d_gene: TRBD2
v_gene: TRBV6-5
j_gene: TRBJ2-1
CDR3aa: CASSLLAGTDNEQFF
CDR3nt: TGTGCCAGCAGTTTATTAGCGGGAACGGACAATGAGCAGTTCTTC